This T cell receptor (beta chain) was sequenced during a study of shared clonotypes between healthy human individuals. The table came from immunoSEQ multiplex PCR; TCRdb's copy has only in-frame clones and leaves some out. Among 400,000 or so clones, approximately 97% were seen once, and the ten largest hold approximately 0.32%. This receptor was obtained from a man under 40 in good health. Sequencing input: memory CD8+ T cells sorted from blood. Subset defined: CD45RO+ cells pooled with CCR7-negative TemRA cells.

The DNA for the CDR3 is TGTGCCAGCAGCCAAGATAAGGGACTGCGCAATGAGCAGTTCTTC. It is translated as CASSQDKGLRNEQFF. The V call is TRBV4-2, the J call TRBJ2-1; TRBD2 might be the D (6 bases). The V end was cut by 0 bases, the J end by 6 bases, with 12 bases between. This CDR3 is 15 amino acids long. Germline V gene sequence: CDR1 LGHNA, CDR2 YNFKEQ.